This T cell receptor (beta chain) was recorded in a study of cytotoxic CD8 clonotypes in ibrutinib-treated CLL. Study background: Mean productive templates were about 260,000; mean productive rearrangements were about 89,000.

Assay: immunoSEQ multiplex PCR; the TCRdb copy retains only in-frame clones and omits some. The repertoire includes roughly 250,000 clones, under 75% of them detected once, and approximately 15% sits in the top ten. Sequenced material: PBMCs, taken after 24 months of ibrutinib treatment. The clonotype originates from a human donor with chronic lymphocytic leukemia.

As DNA, the CDR3 is TGTGCCAGCCGTCTAGCGGGGGCCCCCGGGGGAGAGACCCAGTACTTC. Protein sequence: CASRLAGAPGGETQYF. The chain uses TRBV7-2 and TRBJ2-5; 10 nucleotides align to TRBD2. The length of the CDR3 is 16 residues. Germline-derived CDR1 and CDR2 are SGHTA and FQGNSA. J lost 4 bases, V lost 8 bases, and 13 bases had no gene match.